Described below is a single T cell receptor beta chain sequence and its context. This clonotype appeared many times. It lacks a known antigen. One base away there is no much larger clone; base qualities are not given. This sample is part of a study of T cells in Graves' hyperthyroidism and ophthalmopathy (dated by TCRdb to between 2019 and 2020). About the full investigation: Peripheral blood samples were taken at the time of initial diagnosis, prior to any treatment. A discovery cohort of about a hundred patients, about 40 with Graves' ophthalmopathy and 57 with stable Graves' hyperthyroidism, was used to find distinguishing TCR V-J signatures. An independent validation cohort of fewer than 20 hyperthyroidism patients and approximately 15 patients who later progressed to ophthalmopathy tested prospective prediction of ophthalmopathy. The 90 or so discovery patients were randomly split 7:3 into training and test sets. The study also compared thyroid tissue and blood T-cell repertoires from roughly 6 Graves' hyperthyroidism patients. After sampling, hyperthyroidism patients received methimazole starting at 30 mg daily, and ophthalmopathy patients received high-dose intravenous methylprednisolone. TCR Vbeta CDR3 sequencing of 135 peripheral blood samples (about 45 ophthalmopathy, approximately 80 hyperthyroidism and roughly 17 progressor patients) is reported in the paper.

CDR1 and CDR2 are read off the germline V gene (reference sequence) as PRHDT and FYEKMQ. V and J lose 6 bases and 4 bases, and a span of 9 bases separates them. The CDR3, cysteine through phenylalanine, is 12 amino acids long. Only CDR3 DNA is held: 36 bases, read in frame from base 1. Stable Graves' hyperthyroidism was defined as no progression to ophthalmopathy during 18 months of follow-up. The hyperthyroidism patients were between 18 and 65 years old and newly diagnosed, with a disease duration of less than 2 months. Exclusion was applied to patients with uncontrolled infections, other autoimmune diseases, pregnancy or lactation. Diagnoses were established on the basis of clinical symptoms, serum thyroxine and TRAb, thyroid ultrasound, and orbital computed tomography. PBMCs were separated from roughly 9.6 ml of fresh peripheral blood using Ficoll-Paque density gradient centrifugation. Total RNA was extracted using Trizol reagent, and RNA quality was assessed on an Agilent 2100 Bioanalyzer.

The TCR beta CDR3 regions were amplified from RNA transcripts. The first round of RT-PCR for the TCR CDR3 was performed with the HTBI primer set and the Qiagen OneStep RT-PCR kit. A second multiplex PCR round built the libraries, followed by size selection and purification. Paired-end sequencing of the libraries was performed with 100 bp reads on an Illumina HiSeq2000. In the original analysis: SOAPnuke was used to process the raw data, throwing out any read that contained adapters or uncalled bases, had a mean Phred below 15, or lacked an exact constant-primer or identifier match. COPE v1.2.5 was used to merge the high-quality paired reads, and each unique nucleotide sequence was defined as a clonotype. MiTCR v1.1 was used to align clonotypes to the IMGT TRBV, TRBD and TRBJ reference segments. The analysis included only V-J combinations with a frequency above 0.0001, which together covered more than 98% of the repertoires. The TCS score was defined as the ratio of F50 (clonal expansion) to E x V (chaos), calculated using BLOSUM62-based TCRdist between CDR3 peptides within each V-J. Welch's t-statistics and random forest reduced just over 500 V-J features to some 14, which were used in a naive Bayes classifier (R e1071). The public reads were reanalyzed by TCRdb: fastp trimming at Q25, MiXCR alignment, in-frame beta chains only. Records with the same CDR3 protein are collapsed into one entry carrying the most frequent genes and DNA. TCRdb, rather than the study authors, made the V and J calls. The sample table contains roughly 180,000 distinct CDR3 sequences; only one count was recorded for around 15% of them. The top ten clones comprise roughly 30% of the sample.

Overall study results and their limits: During validation, the model predicted progression to ophthalmopathy a median of approximately six months ahead of onset, with approximately 71% sensitivity and more than 72% specificity. No statistical method was used to set the sample size in advance, and investigators knew the group allocation. Most expanded thyroid clonotypes (frequency above 0.001) were also detected in blood, a finding suggesting that blood repertoires may reflect thyroid immune responses. In cross-validation, a model built on a 13 V-J signature told ophthalmopathy apart from stable hyperthyroidism with 85% to 90% sensitivity and about 81% specificity, and in testing the same model reached 80%/75%.

The TCR sequence derives from a woman aged 50 to 60 with Graves' hyperthyroidism. Material: blood. The chain employs TRBV13 and TRBJ1-1; a tentative D match to TRBD1 spans 5 bases. The nucleotides read TGTGCCAGCAGGGTGAGGGGCACTGAAGCTTTCTTT. This yields the protein CASRVRGTEAFF. The full variable domain, completed from the reference TRBV13 and TRBJ1-1 proteins outside the CDR3, reads AAGVIQSPRHLIKEKRETATLKCYPIPRHDTVYWYQQGPGQDPQFLISFYEKMQSDKGSIPDRFSAQQFSDYHSELNMSSLELGDSALYFCASRVRGTEAFFGQGTRLTVV.